The clone carrying this T cell receptor (beta chain) was counted once. As yet, its antigen is unknown. This sample was taken from a study of cytomegalovirus exposure and HLA in healthy donors. Study-level information: Per a later analysis, the roughly 690 first-cohort and 120 validation repertoires shared one platform.

Study-level results: Many donors carried some public TCRs, although rarity characterized most TCR sequences.

Trimming shortened V by 5 bases and J by 5 bases, and 13 bases separated the two germline ends. Germline V gene lookup returns CDR1 SGHTA and CDR2 FQGTGA. There are 13 residues in the CDR3. Sequencing used immunoSEQ multiplex PCR; TCRdb keeps in-frame clones, though not all of them. The sample has roughly 190,000 clones, 86% seen once. What was sequenced was PBMCs. This chain joins TRBV7-3 and TRBJ2-7; D perhaps matches TRBD2 (5 bases). The TCR comes from a man aged 25-45 years in good health and CMV-seropositive. The CDR3 region is CASSLEGPDEQYF. The CDR3 bases are TGTGCCAGCAGCCTAGAGGGTCCGGACGAGCAGTACTTC.